This T cell receptor (beta chain) originates from a study of shared clonotypes between healthy human individuals. Study-level results: Non-shared clonotypes had lower generation probabilities than clonotypes shared by all four sorted-subset donors. Represented diversity (both genetic and exposure-history) was limited by the small number of donors.

About this clone: The antigen is not known.

This CDR3 has 13 residues. CDR1 and CDR2 (germline): MNHEY, SMNVEV (reference sequence). J was trimmed by 5 bases and V by 3 bases; bases with no gene match: 3. Every immunoSEQ plate was one replicate of a subset's evenly spread DNA. TCRdb's table, derived via immunoSEQ multiplex PCR, lists solely in-frame clones and lacks some. The data show around 510,000 clones, with 95% to 96% seen just once and around 0.066% held by the top ten. Sequenced sample: naive CD4+ T cells sorted from blood. The subset is: CD45RA+ positively selected. The V gene is TRBV27, the J gene TRBJ1-2; 7 nucleotides agree with TRBD1. The receptor's source is a woman in her thirties in good health. CDR3 sequence: CASSFDRAYGYTF. For the CDR3, the DNA is TGTGCCAGCAGTTTTGACAGGGCTTATGGCTACACCTTC.